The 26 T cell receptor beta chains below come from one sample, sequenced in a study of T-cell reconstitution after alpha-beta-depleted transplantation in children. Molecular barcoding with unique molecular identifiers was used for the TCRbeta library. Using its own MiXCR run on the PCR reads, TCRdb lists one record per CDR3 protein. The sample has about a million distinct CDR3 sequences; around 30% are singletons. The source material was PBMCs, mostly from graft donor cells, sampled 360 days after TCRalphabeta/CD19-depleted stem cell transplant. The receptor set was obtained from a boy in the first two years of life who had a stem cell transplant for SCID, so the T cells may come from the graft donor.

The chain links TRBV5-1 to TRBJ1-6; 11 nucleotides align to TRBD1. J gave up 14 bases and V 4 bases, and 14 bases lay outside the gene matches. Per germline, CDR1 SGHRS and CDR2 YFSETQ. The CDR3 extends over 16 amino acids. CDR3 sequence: CASSQSGQGANTALHF. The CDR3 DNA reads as TGCGCCAGCAGCCAATCCGGACAGGGGGCGAATACGGCCCTCCACTTT.

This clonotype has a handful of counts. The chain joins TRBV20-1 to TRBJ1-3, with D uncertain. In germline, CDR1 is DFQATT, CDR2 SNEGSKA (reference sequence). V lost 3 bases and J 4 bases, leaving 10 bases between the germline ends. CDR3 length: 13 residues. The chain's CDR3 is CSARTLQGNTIYF. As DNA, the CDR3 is TGCAGTGCTAGGACATTACAAGGAAACACCATATATTTT.

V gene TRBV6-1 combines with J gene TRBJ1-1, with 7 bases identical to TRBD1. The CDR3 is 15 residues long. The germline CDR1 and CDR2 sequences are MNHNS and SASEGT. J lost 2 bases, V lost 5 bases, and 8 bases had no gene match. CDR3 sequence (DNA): TGTGCCAGCAGTAAACGGGACAGCCGTAACACTGAAGCTTTCTTT. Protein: CASSKRDSRNTEAFF.

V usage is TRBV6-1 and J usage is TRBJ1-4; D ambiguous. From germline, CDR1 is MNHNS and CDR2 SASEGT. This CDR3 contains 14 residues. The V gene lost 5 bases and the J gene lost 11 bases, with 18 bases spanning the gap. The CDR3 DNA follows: TGTGCCAGCAGTCCCGGGCCGGCGGGGTGGAAACTGTTTTTT. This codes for CASSPGPAGWKLFF.

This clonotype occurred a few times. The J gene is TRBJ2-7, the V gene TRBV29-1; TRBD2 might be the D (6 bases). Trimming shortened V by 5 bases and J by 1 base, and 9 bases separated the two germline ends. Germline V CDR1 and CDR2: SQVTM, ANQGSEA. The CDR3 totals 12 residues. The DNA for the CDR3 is TGCAGCGTTAGGAGGGGTTCCTACGAGCAGTACTTC. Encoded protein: CSVRRGSYEQYF.

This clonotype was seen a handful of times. For the CDR3, the DNA is TGCAGTGAGACGTCCCCGGGACAGGGGGCACGCTATGGCTACACCTTC. Its translation is CSETSPGQGARYGYTF. This chain joins TRBV20-1 and TRBJ1-2; TRBD1 matches at 12 bases. The CDR3 extends over 16 amino acids. J lost 4 bases, V lost 7 bases, and 13 bases had no gene match. Germline V lookup: CDR1 DFQATT, CDR2 SNEGSKA (reference sequence).

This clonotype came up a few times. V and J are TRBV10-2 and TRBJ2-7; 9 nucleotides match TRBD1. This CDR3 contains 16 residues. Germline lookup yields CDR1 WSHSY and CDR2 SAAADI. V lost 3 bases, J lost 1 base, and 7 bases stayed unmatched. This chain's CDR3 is CASSDPGTGISYEQYF. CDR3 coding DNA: TGCGCCAGCAGTGACCCCGGGACAGGGATTTCCTACGAGCAGTACTTC.

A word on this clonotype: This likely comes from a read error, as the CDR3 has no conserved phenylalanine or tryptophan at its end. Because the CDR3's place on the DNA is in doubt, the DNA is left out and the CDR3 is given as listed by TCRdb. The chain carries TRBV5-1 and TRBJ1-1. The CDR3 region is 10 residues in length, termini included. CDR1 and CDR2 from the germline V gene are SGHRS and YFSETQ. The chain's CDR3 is CASSLVRCGL.

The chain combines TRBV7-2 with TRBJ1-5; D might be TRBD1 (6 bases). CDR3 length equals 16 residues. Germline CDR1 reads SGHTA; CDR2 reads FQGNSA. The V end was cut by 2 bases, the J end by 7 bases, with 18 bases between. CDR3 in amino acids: CASSLLGGLVRQPQHF. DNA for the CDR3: TGTGCCAGCAGCTTATTAGGGGGTCTCGTGCGACAGCCCCAGCATTTT.

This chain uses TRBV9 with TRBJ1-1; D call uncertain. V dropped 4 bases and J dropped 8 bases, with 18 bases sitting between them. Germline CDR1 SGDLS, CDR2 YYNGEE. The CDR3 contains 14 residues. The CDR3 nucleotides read TGTGCCAGCAGCCCCCTGGTAGTTCTAGCCGAAGCTTTCTTT. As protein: CASSPLVVLAEAFF.

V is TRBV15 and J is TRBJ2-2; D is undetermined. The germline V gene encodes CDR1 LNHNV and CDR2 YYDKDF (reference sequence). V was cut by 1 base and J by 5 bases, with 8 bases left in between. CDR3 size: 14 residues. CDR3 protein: CATSRVQSTGELFF. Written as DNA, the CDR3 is TGTGCCACCAGCAGAGTACAGTCTACCGGGGAGCTGTTTTTT.

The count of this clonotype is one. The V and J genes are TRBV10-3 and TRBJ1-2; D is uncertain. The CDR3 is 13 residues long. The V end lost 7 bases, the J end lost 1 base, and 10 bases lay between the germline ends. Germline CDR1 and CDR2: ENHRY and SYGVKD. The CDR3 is CAITERFNYGYTF. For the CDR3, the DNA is TGTGCCATCACCGAGCGGTTTAACTATGGCTACACCTTC.

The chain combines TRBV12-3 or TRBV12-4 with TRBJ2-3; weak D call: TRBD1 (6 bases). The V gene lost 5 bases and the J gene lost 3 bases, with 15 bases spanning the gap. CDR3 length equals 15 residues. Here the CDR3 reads CASSAQTGSTDTQYF. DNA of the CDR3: TGTGCCAGCAGTGCCCAGACAGGCAGTACAGATACGCAGTATTTT.

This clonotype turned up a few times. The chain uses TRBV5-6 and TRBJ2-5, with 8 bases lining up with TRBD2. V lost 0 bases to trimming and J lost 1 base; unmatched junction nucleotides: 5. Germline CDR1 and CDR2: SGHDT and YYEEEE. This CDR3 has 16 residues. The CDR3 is CASSLGLSGAQETQYF. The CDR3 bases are TGTGCCAGCAGCTTGGGTCTTAGCGGGGCCCAAGAGACCCAGTACTTC.

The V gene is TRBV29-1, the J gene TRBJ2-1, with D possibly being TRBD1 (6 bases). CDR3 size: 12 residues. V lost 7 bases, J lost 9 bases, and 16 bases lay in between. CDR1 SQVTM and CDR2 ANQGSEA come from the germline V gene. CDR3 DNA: TGCAGCGGGGAGCAGGGGACGGCTGAGCAGTTCTTC. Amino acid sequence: CSGEQGTAEQFF.

This CDR3 is CASSQDKRGRTDTQYF. The CDR3 DNA reads TGTGCCAGCAGCCAAGATAAGAGGGGGCGAACAGATACGCAGTATTTT. The V gene is TRBV3-1, the J gene TRBJ2-3, with 7 bases lining up with TRBD1. CDR3 size: 16 residues. V shed 0 bases, J shed 3 bases, and the junction held 6 bases outside the gene matches. Germline CDR1 LGHDT, CDR2 YNNKEL (reference sequence).

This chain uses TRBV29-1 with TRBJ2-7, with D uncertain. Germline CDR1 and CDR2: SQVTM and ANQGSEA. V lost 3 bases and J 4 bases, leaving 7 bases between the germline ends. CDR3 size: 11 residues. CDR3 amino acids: CSVEIGYEQYF. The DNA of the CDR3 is TGCAGCGTTGAGATAGGGTACGAGCAGTACTTC.

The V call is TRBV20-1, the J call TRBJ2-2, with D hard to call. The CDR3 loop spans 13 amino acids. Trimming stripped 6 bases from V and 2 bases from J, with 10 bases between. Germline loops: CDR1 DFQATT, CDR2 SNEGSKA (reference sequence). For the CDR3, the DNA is TGCAGTGCCGCGACTTACAACACCGGGGAGCTGTTTTTT. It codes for CSAATYNTGELFF.

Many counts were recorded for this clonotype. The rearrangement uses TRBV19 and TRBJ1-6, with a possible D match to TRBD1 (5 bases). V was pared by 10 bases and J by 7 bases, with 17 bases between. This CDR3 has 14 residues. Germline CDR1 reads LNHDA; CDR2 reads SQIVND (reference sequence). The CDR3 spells CATTSDSTNSPLHF. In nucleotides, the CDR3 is TGTGCCACTACGTCTGACAGTACCAATTCACCCCTCCACTTT. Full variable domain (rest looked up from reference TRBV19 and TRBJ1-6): DGGITQSPKYLFRKEGQNVTLSCEQNLNHDAMYWYRQDPGQGLRLIYYSQIVNDFQKGDIAEGYSVSREKKESFPLTVTSAQKNPTAFYLCATTSDSTNSPLHFGNGTRLTVT.

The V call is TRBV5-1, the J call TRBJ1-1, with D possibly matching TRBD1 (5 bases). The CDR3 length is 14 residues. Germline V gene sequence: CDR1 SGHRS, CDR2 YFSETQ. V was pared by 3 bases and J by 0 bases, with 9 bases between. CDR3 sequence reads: CASSWGTMNTEAFF. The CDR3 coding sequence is TGCGCCAGCAGCTGGGGGACCATGAACACTGAAGCTTTCTTT.

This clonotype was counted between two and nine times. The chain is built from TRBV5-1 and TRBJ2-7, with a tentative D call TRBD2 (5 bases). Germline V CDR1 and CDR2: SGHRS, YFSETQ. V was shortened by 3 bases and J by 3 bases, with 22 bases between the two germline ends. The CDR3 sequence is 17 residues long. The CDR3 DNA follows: TGCGCCAGCAGCTCTGGTCTCATGGACTGGGGATTCTACGAGCAGTACTTC. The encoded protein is CASSSGLMDWGFYEQYF. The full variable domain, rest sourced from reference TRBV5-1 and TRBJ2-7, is KAGVTQTPRYLIKTRGQQVTLSCSPISGHRSVSWYQQTPGQGLQFLFEYFSETQRNKGNFPGRFSGRQFSNSRSEMNVSTLELGDSALYLCASSSGLMDWGFYEQYFGPGTRLTVT.

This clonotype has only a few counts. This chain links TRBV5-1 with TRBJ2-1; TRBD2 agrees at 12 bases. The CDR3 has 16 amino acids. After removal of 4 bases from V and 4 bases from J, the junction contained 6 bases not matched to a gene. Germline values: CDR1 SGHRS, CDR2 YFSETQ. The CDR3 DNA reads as TGCGCCAGCAGCCCACTAGCGGGGGGAGGGTACAATGAGCAGTTCTTC. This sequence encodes CASSPLAGGGYNEQFF.

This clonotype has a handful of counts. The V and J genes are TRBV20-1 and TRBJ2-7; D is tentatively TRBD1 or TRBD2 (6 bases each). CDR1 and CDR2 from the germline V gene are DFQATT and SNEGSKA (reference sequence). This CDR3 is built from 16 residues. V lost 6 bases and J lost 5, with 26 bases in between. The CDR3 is CSAVIPGAPEDHEQYF. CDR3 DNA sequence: TGCAGTGCGGTGATACCGGGGGCACCAGAAGACCACGAGCAGTACTTC.

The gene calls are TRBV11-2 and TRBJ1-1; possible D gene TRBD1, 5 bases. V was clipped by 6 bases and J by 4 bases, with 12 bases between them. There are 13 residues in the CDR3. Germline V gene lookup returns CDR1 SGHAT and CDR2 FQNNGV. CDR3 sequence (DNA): TGTGCCAGCAGGGGCGGGACGGGCACTGAAGCTTTCTTT. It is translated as CASRGGTGTEAFF.

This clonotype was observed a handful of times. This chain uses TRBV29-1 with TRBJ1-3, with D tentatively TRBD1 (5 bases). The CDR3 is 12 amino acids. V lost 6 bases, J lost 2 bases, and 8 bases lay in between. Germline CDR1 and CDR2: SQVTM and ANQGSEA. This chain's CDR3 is CSVGGTGNTIYF. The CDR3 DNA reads TGCAGCGTGGGGGGAACTGGAAACACCATATATTTT.

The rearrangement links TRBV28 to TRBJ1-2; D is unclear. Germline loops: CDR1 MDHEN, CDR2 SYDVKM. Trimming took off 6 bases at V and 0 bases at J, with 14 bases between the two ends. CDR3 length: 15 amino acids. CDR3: CASRTEAIANYGYTF. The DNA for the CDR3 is TGTGCCAGCAGGACTGAGGCCATAGCTAACTATGGCTACACCTTC.